A selection of T cell receptor beta chains follows, all from one sample in a study of shared clonotypes between healthy human individuals. Produced via immunoSEQ multiplex PCR; TCRdb's table is partial and in-frame only. The sample consists of a few million clones, 80% to 95% of them appearing once. Sequencing was carried out using naive CD4+ T cells from PBMCs. These receptors came from a man younger than 35 in good health. Some clones in this sample may be carry-over from other donors' samples. Both conserved end residues are part of each CDR3. Each record gives: clone size, D gene, V gene, J gene, CDR3 DNA, CDR3 protein. D genes are given only for firm matches. Rows give clone size only sometimes, using once, few, many, or a class for an expanded clone.

abundance: NA; d_gene: NA; v_gene: TRBV6-6; j_gene: TRBJ2-7; CDR3nt: TGTGCCAGCAGTTACTCCAGGGCGGGGAGCTACGAGCAGTACTTC; CDR3aa: CASSYSRAGSYEQYF
abundance: NA; d_gene: NA; v_gene: TRBV18; j_gene: TRBJ2-7; CDR3nt: TGTGCCAGCTCAACCCAGGCGGGTAGAAACGAGCAGTACTTC; CDR3aa: CASSTQAGRNEQYF
abundance: NA; d_gene: NA; v_gene: TRBV27; j_gene: TRBJ2-2; CDR3nt: TGTGCCAGCAGTTGGGGCGGACGGGGTCCCGGGGAGCTGTTTTTT; CDR3aa: CASSWGGRGPGELFF
abundance: NA; d_gene: NA; v_gene: TRBV25-1; j_gene: TRBJ2-4; CDR3nt: TGTGCCAGCAGTGAATTGGACAAAGAAAACATTCAGTACTTC; CDR3aa: CASSELDKENIQYF
abundance: NA; d_gene: NA; v_gene: TRBV7-6; j_gene: TRBJ2-1; CDR3nt: TGTGCCAGCAGCCCTCTCCCGGCGCAGTCTAACAATGAGCAGTTCTTC; CDR3aa: CASSPLPAQSNNEQFF
abundance: once; d_gene: NA; v_gene: TRBV6-6; j_gene: TRBJ2-6; CDR3nt: TGTGCCAGCAGTTACGGGGGCGCTGGGGCCAACGTCCTGACTTTC; CDR3aa: CASSYGGAGANVLTF
abundance: once; d_gene: TRBD1; v_gene: TRBV9; j_gene: TRBJ2-1; CDR3nt: TGTGCCAGCAGCGTGACAGGGAACTCCTACAATGAGCAGTTCTTC; CDR3aa: CASSVTGNSYNEQFF
abundance: NA; d_gene: TRBD1; v_gene: TRBV30; j_gene: TRBJ2-3; CDR3nt: TGTGCCCGGCGGGGTCAGGGGGCCGATACGCAGTATTTT; CDR3aa: CARRGQGADTQYF
abundance: NA; d_gene: NA; v_gene: TRBV6-4; j_gene: TRBJ2-5; CDR3nt: TGTGCCAGCAGGGGGGGGCAGAAGAAGCAAGAGACCCAGTACTTC; CDR3aa: CASRGGQKKQETQYF
abundance: NA; d_gene: NA; v_gene: TRBV28; j_gene: TRBJ1-5; CDR3nt: TGTGCCAGCAGTTTTGGCCTGGCCGGGTTGTCCCAGCATTTT; CDR3aa: CASSFGLAGLSQHF
abundance: NA; d_gene: NA; v_gene: TRBV10-3; j_gene: TRBJ1-1; CDR3nt: TGTGCCATCACTCCGACAGGATCCACTGAAGCTTTCTTT; CDR3aa: CAITPTGSTEAFF
abundance: once; d_gene: NA; v_gene: TRBV25-1; j_gene: TRBJ1-5; CDR3nt: TGTGCCAGCAGAGAGGACAGTTATCAGCCCCAGCATTTT; CDR3aa: CASREDSYQPQHF
abundance: once; d_gene: TRBD1; v_gene: TRBV7-9; j_gene: TRBJ2-7; CDR3nt: TGTGCCAGCACAGGGGGCCCCTACGAGCAGTACTTC; CDR3aa: CASTGGPYEQYF
abundance: NA; d_gene: NA; v_gene: TRBV28; j_gene: TRBJ2-7; CDR3nt: TGTGCCAGCAGTTTTCAGCTTCGCGAGCAGTACTTC; CDR3aa: CASSFQLREQYF
abundance: NA; d_gene: TRBD2; v_gene: TRBV18; j_gene: TRBJ2-7; CDR3nt: TGTGCCAGCTCGATAGGGGCTAGCGGCTCCTACGAGCAGTACTTC; CDR3aa: CASSIGASGSYEQYF